Listed below are T cell receptor beta chains from one sample, sequenced in a study of T cell changes during pregnancy in multiple sclerosis. Data came from immunoSEQ multiplex PCR; TCRdb stores just in-frame clones and leaves some out. The profile shows some 40,000 clones, about 90% of them singletons. Sequencing was performed on CD4+ T cells from peripheral blood mononuclear cells, taken in the third trimester of pregnancy. These receptors all come from a female donor with multiple sclerosis, enrolled in a pregnancy study. Each CDR3 is given with its conserved first and last residue. D genes are given only for firm matches. Clone size is stated in some rows and not others, as once, few, many or a class when expanded.

>NA|once|TRBV6-1|TRBJ1-5
CASKSRAYQPQHF
TGTGCCAGCAAATCGAGGGCCTATCAGCCCCAGCATTTT
>NA|NA|TRBV28|TRBJ1-4
CASSPGGTNEKLFF
TGTGCCAGCAGCCCCGGTGGAACTAATGAAAAACTGTTTTTT
>TRBD1|NA|TRBV7-2|TRBJ2-3
CASSLGTGRADTQYF
TGTGCCAGCAGCTTGGGGACAGGTCGAGCAGATACGCAGTATTTT
>TRBD1|NA|TRBV19|TRBJ1-4
CASRTPGTGNEKLFF
TGTGCCAGTAGGACCCCCGGGACAGGGAATGAAAAACTGTTTTTT
>NA|NA|TRBV18|TRBJ1-1
CASRAGTQNTEAFF
TGTGCCAGCCGGGCCGGGACTCAGAACACTGAAGCTTTCTTT
>NA|NA|TRBV7-9|TRBJ1-1
CASSLSPGNTEAFF
TGTGCCAGCAGCTTAAGCCCGGGGAACACTGAAGCTTTCTTT
>NA|NA|TRBV27|TRBJ2-3
CASSATRVNRRNTDTQYF
TGTGCCAGCAGTGCCACTAGGGTCAATAGGAGGAACACAGATACGCAGTATTTT
>NA|NA|TRBV11-2|TRBJ2-5
CASSPGQKETQYF
TGTGCCAGCAGCCCTGGACAGAAAGAGACCCAGTACTTC
>NA|NA|TRBV20-1|TRBJ1-2
CSAASAYGYTF
TGCAGTGCTGCCAGCGCCTATGGCTACACCTTC
>TRBD1|once|TRBV2|TRBJ1-5
CASSETAGQGAQPQHF
TGTGCCAGCAGCGAAACTGCGGGACAGGGGGCTCAGCCCCAGCATTTT
>NA|NA|TRBV5-1|TRBJ2-5
CASSLGRSQETQYF
TGCGCCAGCAGCTTGGGACGGAGCCAAGAGACCCAGTACTTC